Following are 20 T cell receptor beta chains from one sample sequenced in a study of tumor-infiltrating lymphocytes in localized non-small cell lung cancer. The method was immunoSEQ multiplex PCR; TCRdb's version includes in-frame clones alone and lacks a portion of them. The sample yields about 14,000 clones, 60% to 80% seen once. The source material was lung tumor tissue. The receptors were gathered from a human donor with non-small cell lung cancer.

CDR3 loop: CASPSGEQYF. CDR3 bases: TGTGCAAGTCCCTCCGGCGAGCAGTACTTC. The rearrangement joins TRBV12-2 to TRBJ2-7; the DNA was not compared with TRBD2, the D call given in the table. TRBV12-2 is deemed a pseudogene. The length of the CDR3 is 10 residues.

The genes are TRBV5-1 and TRBJ2-5; TRBD1 is a possible D gene (5 bases). CDR1 and CDR2 from the germline V gene are SGHRS and YFSETQ. The CDR3 consists of 15 residues. Trimming cost V 1 base and J 1 base, with 11 bases left between them. In nucleotides, the CDR3 is TGCGCCAGCAGCTTGATTGGGGCCCCCCAAGAGACCCAGTACTTC. Translating gives CASSLIGAPQETQYF.

The chain carries TRBV5-1 and TRBJ2-7; perhaps TRBD2 as D (5 bases). V lost 4 bases and J lost 4, with 18 bases in between. The length of the CDR3 is 15 residues. Looked up from germline, CDR1 is SGHRS and CDR2 is YFSETQ. The DNA for the CDR3 is TGCGCCAGCAGCCCCTACGGGGTCTCTGCGTACGAGCAGTACTTC. It codes for CASSPYGVSAYEQYF.

The rearrangement links TRBV15 to TRBJ2-2, with 7 positions matching TRBD1. V shed 11 bases and J 1 base; nucleotides not matched to a gene: 7. The CDR3 is 14 amino acids. Germline CDR1 LNHNV, CDR2 YYDKDF (reference sequence). The CDR3 region is CAAHRDRNTGELFF. The CDR3 DNA sequence: TGTGCCGCCCACCGGGACAGGAACACCGGGGAGCTGTTTTTT.

J is TRBJ1-2 and V is TRBV27; 9 bases line up with TRBD1. Losses at the gene ends were 7 bases for V and 4 bases for J; bases not matched to a gene: 16. This CDR3 has 17 amino acids. Looked up from germline, CDR1 is MNHEY and CDR2 is SMNVEV (reference sequence). CDR3 loop: CASTPGTGSVSPYGYTF. The CDR3 DNA follows: TGTGCCAGCACCCCGGGGACAGGGTCGGTCTCCCCCTATGGCTACACCTTC.

The CDR3 DNA is TGTGCCAGCAGTTCCCCCCCACGAGTTGGAAACACCATATATTTT. Translating it yields CASSSPPRVGNTIYF. The J gene is TRBJ1-3, the V gene TRBV28; D is unresolved. CDR1 MDHEN and CDR2 SYDVKM come from the germline V gene. This CDR3 is 15 amino acids long. The V end was cut by 4 bases, the J end by 3 bases, with 13 bases between.

The chain employs TRBV5-1 and TRBJ1-3; unclear D gene. Germline V lookup: CDR1 SGHRS, CDR2 YFSETQ. V was cut by 0 bases and J by 0 bases, with 10 bases left in between. The CDR3 length is 16 residues. CDR3 nucleotide sequence: TGCGCCAGCAGCTTGGAGGACGTTTCCTCTGGAAACACCATATATTTT. Its translation is CASSLEDVSSGNTIYF. The full variable domain, rest sourced from reference TRBV5-1 and TRBJ1-3, is KAGVTQTPRYLIKTRGQQVTLSCSPISGHRSVSWYQQTPGQGLQFLFEYFSETQRNKGNFPGRFSGRQFSNSRSEMNVSTLELGDSALYLCASSLEDVSSGNTIYFGEGSWLTVV.

This clone was recorded a few times. The chain recombines TRBV30 with TRBJ1-1; D remains ambiguous. Germline V gives CDR1 GTSNPN, CDR2 SVGIG (reference sequence). CDR3 length: 15 residues. V was pared by 4 bases and J by 2 bases, with 17 bases between. The CDR3 spells CAWTPGSVLNTEAFF. The CDR3 DNA is TGTGCCTGGACCCCGGGATCGGTTTTAAACACTGAAGCTTTCTTT.

The chain combines TRBV28 with TRBJ1-4, with D perhaps matching TRBD1 (5 bases). CDR1 MDHEN and CDR2 SYDVKM come from the germline V gene. The CDR3 has 13 residues. Trimming removed 7 bases at V and 7 bases at J, with 13 bases between. The CDR3 loop reads CASTIGQSEKLFF. In DNA, the CDR3 is TGTGCCAGCACCATAGGACAAAGTGAAAAACTGTTTTTT.

The CDR3 here is CASTLGEAQSYTF. The CDR3, as DNA: TGTGCCAGTACCCTAGGGGAGGCACAGAGCTACACCTTC. The rearrangement joins TRBV19 to TRBJ1-2; D possibly corresponds to TRBD1 (5 bases). The CDR3 is 13 residues long. In germline, CDR1 is LNHDA, CDR2 SQIVND (reference sequence). V was clipped by 7 bases and J by 9 bases, with 18 bases between them.

The chain joins TRBV2 to TRBJ1-2; 9 bases line up with TRBD1. CDR1 SNHLY and CDR2 FYNNEI come from the germline V gene. Trimming removed 10 bases from V and 0 bases from J; junction bases left unmatched: 9. The CDR3 consists of 15 residues. CDR3 protein: CATKRTGATNYGYTF. The CDR3, as DNA: TGTGCCACCAAAAGGACAGGGGCTACTAACTATGGCTACACCTTC.

The V call is TRBV7-9, the J call TRBJ2-6; D ambiguous. CDR1 is SEHNR, CDR2 FQNEAQ, per germline (reference sequence). There are 16 residues in the CDR3. The V and J ends lost 1 base and 0 bases respectively, with 7 bases between them. DNA for the CDR3: TGTGCCAGCAGCTTAGATGGGGTCTCTGGGGCCAACGTCCTGACTTTC. This translates into CASSLDGVSGANVLTF.

The J gene is TRBJ2-7, the V gene TRBV28, with D perhaps matching TRBD2 (5 bases). Trimming cost V 3 bases and J 0 bases, with 21 bases left between them. The CDR3 sequence is 18 residues long. Germline V CDR1 and CDR2: MDHEN, SYDVKM. The CDR3 bases are TGTGCCAGCAGTTTTTTCAGGCGAAGGACTGGAAGCTCCTACGAGCAGTACTTC. It codes for CASSFFRRRTGSSYEQYF.

The rearrangement links TRBV18 to TRBJ1-1; D ambiguous. Per germline, CDR1 KGHSH and CDR2 LQKENI. The CDR3 extends over 14 amino acids. V shed 6 bases and J shed 5 bases, with 16 bases lying between them. The CDR3 DNA is TGTGCCAGCTCCCCGACGGCCGATCGTACTGAAGCTTTCTTT. It yields the protein CASSPTADRTEAFF.

The rearrangement uses TRBV27 and TRBJ2-5; TRBD1 aligns across 7 bases. This CDR3 has 15 amino acids. Per the germline V gene, CDR1 is MNHEY and CDR2 is SMNVEV (reference sequence). V shed 3 bases and J 4 bases; nucleotides not matched to a gene: 8. CDR3 nucleotides: TGTGCCAGCAGTTTCTCCTTCGGGACAGTAGAGACCCAGTACTTC. Residues: CASSFSFGTVETQYF.

The chain carries TRBV19 and TRBJ1-1, with 7 bases that match TRBD1. V lost 4 bases to trimming and J lost 4 bases; unmatched junction nucleotides: 6. The length of the CDR3 is 14 residues. From germline, CDR1 is LNHDA and CDR2 SQIVND (reference sequence). The CDR3, as DNA: TGTGCCAGTAGTAAGACAGGGAGAGTCACTGAAGCTTTCTTT. This translates into CASSKTGRVTEAFF.

This clone was observed a few times. The chain uses TRBV5-1 and TRBJ2-2; a weak D match, TRBD2 (5 bases). V was clipped by 3 bases and J by 2 bases, with 11 bases between them. The CDR3 sequence is 15 residues long. Germline CDR1 reads SGHRS; CDR2 reads YFSETQ. The DNA of the CDR3 is TGCGCCAGCAGCTCGAGGGTCCCCAACACCGGGGAGCTGTTTTTT. This sequence encodes CASSSRVPNTGELFF. Supplemented by reference TRBV5-1 and TRBJ2-2, the full variable domain reads KAGVTQTPRYLIKTRGQQVTLSCSPISGHRSVSWYQQTPGQGLQFLFEYFSETQRNKGNFPGRFSGRQFSNSRSEMNVSTLELGDSALYLCASSSRVPNTGELFFGEGSRLTVL.

This clone was counted only a few times. The chain links TRBV11-2 to TRBJ2-5; 9 nucleotides agree with TRBD1. The CDR3 consists of 15 residues. Germline-derived CDR1 and CDR2 are SGHAT and FQNNGV. V lost 4 bases, J lost 0 bases, and 3 bases stayed unmatched. CDR3 DNA: TGTGCCAGCAGCTCACAGGGGGCAAACCAAGAGACCCAGTACTTC. Protein: CASSSQGANQETQYF.

This clone showed up just once. The V and J genes are TRBV11-2 and TRBJ2-2; TRBD2 matches at 8 bases. This CDR3 is 14 amino acids long. In germline, CDR1 is SGHAT, CDR2 FQNNGV. J lost 4 bases, V lost 7 bases, and 5 bases had no gene match. The CDR3 reads CASTGAGGTGELFF. The CDR3 DNA reads as TGTGCCAGCACCGGGGCGGGGGGCACCGGGGAGCTGTTTTTT.

This clone was seen once. This chain links TRBV10-1 with TRBJ2-2, with D tentatively TRBD2 (6 bases). V lost 5 bases, J lost 4 bases, and 23 bases lay in between. Germline values: CDR1 WNHNN, CDR2 SYGVQD (reference sequence). The CDR3 sequence is 18 residues long. CDR3 nucleotide sequence: TGCGCCAGCAGTCGTGGACTGGTTGGGGGGACCACCACCGGGGAGCTGTTTTTT. It is translated as CASSRGLVGGTTTGELFF.